The present TCR beta chain was sequenced within a study of OX40 agonist ivuxolimab in advanced cancers. As for the study in general: Allowance was made for prior anti-PD-1, anti-PD-L1 or anti-CTLA-4 therapy, and 40% to 45% had some.

The germline V and J ends were trimmed by 6 bases and 1 base, with 20 bases remaining between them. CDR3 size: 16 residues. CDR1 is SGHNT and CDR2 is YYREEE in the germline V gene (reference sequence). Sequencing used immunoSEQ multiplex PCR; TCRdb keeps in-frame clones, though not all of them. Among 65,000 to 95,000 clones, about 92% were seen once, and the ten largest hold roughly 0.56%. The TCR sequence derives from an adult with an advanced solid tumor such as melanoma, head and neck, liver or kidney cancer. The sample was CD4+ or CD8+ T cells sorted from blood, taken in a trial of the OX40 agonist ivuxolimab. This chain connects TRBV5-4 to TRBJ2-7; either TRBD1 or TRBD2 may supply D (5 bases each). CDR3 in DNA: TGTGCCAGCACCCAATTTGGGACGACCCGATCCTACGAGCAGTACTTC. It translates to CASTQFGTTRSYEQYF.